This is a list of T cell receptor beta chains from one sample in a study of T cell responses to AZD1222 COVID-19 vaccine. TCRdb keeps only in-frame clones here, not all; method: immunoSEQ multiplex PCR. The sample holds some 120,000 clones, approximately 89% seen once. The sequences come from peripheral blood, collected on day 0 of AZD1222 vaccination. Source of these receptors: an adult in good health. The CDR3 runs from the conserved cysteine through the conserved F or W. The order of the fields is V gene, D gene, J gene, clone size, CDR3 DNA, CDR3 protein. D genes are given only for firm matches. The size entry is marked missing in some rows and otherwise reads once, few, many or a size class.

TRBV7-2	TRBD1	TRBJ1-2	-	TGTGCCAGCAGCTCGGGACAGGGGGCGCGCGGCTACACCTTC	CASSSGQGARGYTF
TRBV5-8	TRBD2	TRBJ2-1	few	TGTGCCAGCAGCCCGACTAGCGGGAGAGTCGGCTACAATGAGCAGTTCTTC	CASSPTSGRVGYNEQFF
TRBV5-6	-	TRBJ1-2	-	TGTGCCAGCAGCGCGGGAGGGGATAACTATGGCTACACCTTC	CASSAGGDNYGYTF
TRBV6-5	TRBD2	TRBJ2-1	-	TGTGCCTCTGGGGAGCGGGAACGTAATGAGCAGTTCTTC	CASGERERNEQFF
TRBV27	TRBD2	TRBJ2-3	-	TGTGCCAGCAGACGACTAGCGCTAAGCACAGATACGCAGTATTTT	CASRRLALSTDTQYF
TRBV7-9	TRBD1	TRBJ2-5	-	TGTGCCAGCAGCCCCGGACAGGGATTTCAAGAGACCCGGTACTTC	CASSPGQGFQETRYF
TRBV18	-	TRBJ1-5	-	TGTGCCAGCTCACCACTACGATACAATCAGCCCCAGCATTTT	CASSPLRYNQPQHF
TRBV28	-	TRBJ1-5	-	TGTGCCAGCAGTTTTTTGAGGCAGCCCCAGCATTTT	CASSFLRQPQHF
TRBV19	-	TRBJ1-5	-	TGTGCCAGTAGTATGTGGAGGGGCGGCAATCAGCCCCAGCATTTT	CASSMWRGGNQPQHF
TRBV5-4	-	TRBJ2-5	-	TGTGCCAGCAGAAGGGACACCCAAGAGACCCAGTACTTC	CASRRDTQETQYF
TRBV12-3/TRBV12-4	-	TRBJ2-5	-	TGTGCCAGCAGTTTATTATTTGAGACCCAGTACTTC	CASSLLFETQYF
TRBV5-1	-	TRBJ1-5	-	TGCGCCAGCAGCTTAGGAGACCGGAATAGCAATCAGCCCCAGCATTTT	CASSLGDRNSNQPQHF
TRBV15	-	TRBJ1-3	-	TGTGCCACCAGCAGAGAATCGACAGGTGGAAACACCATATATTTT	CATSRESTGGNTIYF
TRBV19	TRBD1	TRBJ1-2	-	TGTGCCAGTAGTATAAACAGGGGGCTTGGCTACACCTTC	CASSINRGLGYTF
TRBV10-3	-	TRBJ2-1	-	TGTGCCATCAGTGAGAGACAGGAGCTCAATGAGCAGTTCTTC	CAISERQELNEQFF
TRBV30	-	TRBJ2-1	-	TGTGCCTGGAGAGGGGTAGCATACGGAGGCTCCTACAATGAGCAGTTCTTC	CAWRGVAYGGSYNEQFF
TRBV30	TRBD2	TRBJ2-7	-	TGTGCCTGGAGTAAGGTAGCGGGTTACGAGCAGTACTTC	CAWSKVAGYEQYF
TRBV18	-	TRBJ1-2	once	TGTGCCAGCTCACCACCGAACAGCTATGGCTACACCTTC	CASSPPNSYGYTF
TRBV6-1	-	TRBJ1-2	-	TGTGCCAGCAGTGAGGCAGGTGGCTATGGCTACACCTTC	CASSEAGGYGYTF
TRBV10-3	TRBD1	TRBJ2-7	-	TGTGCCATCAGTCGGGACAGGGGGCGCCTCGACGAGCAGTACTTC	CAISRDRGRLDEQYF
TRBV20-1	-	TRBJ2-7	-	TGCAGTGCTAGGGTCGCTTTGTCGGAGTACTTC	CSARVALSEYF
TRBV5-1	-	TRBJ2-7	-	TGCGCCAGCAGCTTGAATCCGGGGGCCAGCTCCTACGAGCAGTACTTC	CASSLNPGASSYEQYF
TRBV30	-	TRBJ1-1	-	TGTGCCTGGATGCGTACACAAACTTCTTGGAACACTGAAGCTTTCTTT	CAWMRTQTSWNTEAFF
TRBV11-3	-	TRBJ1-2	-	TGTGCCAGCAGCCCGACTAATGTCTATGGCTACACCTTC	CASSPTNVYGYTF
TRBV7-9	-	TRBJ2-7	once	TGTGCCAGCAGGCAGGGGCCTGCCAGCGAGCAGTACTTC	CASRQGPASEQYF
TRBV5-1	-	TRBJ2-1	-	TGCGCCAGCAGCTTCGGCGGGGTGGGGTACAATGAGCAGTTCTTC	CASSFGGVGYNEQFF
TRBV6-1	TRBD1	TRBJ2-1	-	TGTGCCAGCAGTGAAGGGGACAGTTTTAATGAGCAGTTCTTC	CASSEGDSFNEQFF
TRBV4-1	TRBD2	TRBJ2-2	-	TGCGCCAGCAGCCAAAGGGTAGCGGGAGGGTTCCCCGGGGAGCTGTTTTTT	CASSQRVAGGFPGELFF
TRBV7-2	-	TRBJ1-6	few	TGTGCCAGCAGCACGGTCCCCCACGGCAATTCACCCCTCCACTTT	CASSTVPHGNSPLHF
TRBV6-5	-	TRBJ2-3	-	TGTGCCAGCAGTTATTATACGGGCGACACAGATACGCAGTATTTT	CASSYYTGDTDTQYF
TRBV4-1	TRBD1	TRBJ1-1	-	TGCGCCAGCAGCCGCGATTCAGGGGGCGGATACACTGAAGCTTTCTTT	CASSRDSGGGYTEAFF
TRBV6-1	-	TRBJ1-2	-	TGTGCCAGCAGGTCGGACCGGGGCGTCTATGGCTACACCTTC	CASRSDRGVYGYTF
TRBV5-6	-	TRBJ1-5	-	TGTGCCAGCAGCCGCCGACAGAATAGCAATCAGCCCCAGCATTTT	CASSRRQNSNQPQHF
TRBV9	TRBD1	TRBJ2-7	-	TGTGCCAGCAGCGTAGCTGAGGGGGCCCACTACGAGCAGTACTTC	CASSVAEGAHYEQYF
TRBV2	-	TRBJ1-3	-	TGTGCCAGCAGCTACCAACCCTCTGGAAACACCATATATTTT	CASSYQPSGNTIYF
TRBV6-2/TRBV6-3	TRBD1	TRBJ1-2	-	TGTGCCAGCAGTCCCCAGGGGGCGAACTATGGCTACACCTTC	CASSPQGANYGYTF
TRBV27	-	TRBJ2-2	-	TGTGCCAGCAGTAACAGGGAGGGGATCATCGGGGAGCTGTTTTTT	CASSNREGIIGELFF
TRBV5-6	TRBD2	TRBJ2-5	-	TGTGCCAGCAGCAGGGGACTAGCGAACCAAGAGACCCAGTACTTC	CASSRGLANQETQYF
TRBV19	-	TRBJ1-1	-	TGTGCCAGTAGTATAGATGGAGAGACTGAAGCTTTCTTT	CASSIDGETEAFF
TRBV28	-	TRBJ1-5	-	TGTGCCAGCATTAGTTATAGCAATCAGCCCCAGCATTTT	CASISYSNQPQHF
TRBV3-1/TRBV3-2	-	TRBJ1-2	-	TGTGCCAGCAGCCAGCGGCTTTCTAACTATGGCTACACCTTC	CASSQRLSNYGYTF
TRBV27	TRBD1	TRBJ1-6	-	TGTGCCAGCAGTTTATTCTTAATCACAGGGGAAGCTAATTCACCCCTCCACTTT	CASSLFLITGEANSPLHF
TRBV12-3/TRBV12-4	-	TRBJ2-2	-	TGTGCCAGCAACCCGACAGTAACCGGGGAGCTGTTTTTT	CASNPTVTGELFF
TRBV5-4	-	TRBJ1-1	-	TGTGCCAGCAGCCCCCCGACAGCGGGAGGGGCTGAAGCTTTCTTT	CASSPPTAGGAEAFF
TRBV2	-	TRBJ1-2	few	TGTGCCAGCAGTCGGGGGCCCCGGTATGGCTACACCTTC	CASSRGPRYGYTF
TRBV5-1	-	TRBJ1-1	-	TGCGCCAGCAGCTTGGGACAGTTTTTGAACACTGAAGCTTTCTTT	CASSLGQFLNTEAFF
TRBV4-1	TRBD1	TRBJ2-7	-	TGCGCCAGCAGCCGGACCGGGACAGCTTACGAGCAGTACTTC	CASSRTGTAYEQYF
TRBV7-8	TRBD1	TRBJ1-2	-	TGTGCCAGCAGCTTAAGGGGACAGGGGTACAACTATGGCTACACCTTC	CASSLRGQGYNYGYTF
TRBV28	-	TRBJ2-2	-	TGTGCCAGCAGAGTTCCTACGAACACCGGGGAGCTGTTTTTT	CASRVPTNTGELFF
TRBV3-1/TRBV3-2	-	TRBJ1-2	-	TGTGCCAGCAGCCAAGATAGCTATGGCTACACCTTC	CASSQDSYGYTF
TRBV6-1	-	TRBJ1-1	once	TGTGCCAGCAGGCGACAGCAGAACACTGAAGCTTTCTTT	CASRRQQNTEAFF
TRBV28	-	TRBJ2-7	-	TGTACCAGCAGATCCTCAGGGGAGAGTACCAAGCAGTACTTC	CTSRSSGESTKQYF
TRBV9	TRBD2	TRBJ2-3	-	TGTGCCAGCAGCCCCCGTGCGGGAGGGCTTAAAGATACGCAGTATTTT	CASSPRAGGLKDTQYF
TRBV7-6	-	TRBJ1-3	-	TGTGCCAGCAGCCGCCGAGGACAGAGGATCGGAAACACCATATATTTT	CASSRRGQRIGNTIYF
TRBV2	-	TRBJ1-2	-	TGTGCCAGCAGTGTAGTTCCCGGGGCAGGGCACTATGGCTACACCTTC	CASSVVPGAGHYGYTF
TRBV13	TRBD2	TRBJ2-5	-	TGTGCCAGCAGCTTAGAGGGACTAGCGGGAGGCAGTAAGGAGACCCAGTACTTC	CASSLEGLAGGSKETQYF
TRBV3-1/TRBV3-2	-	TRBJ2-3	-	TGTGCCAGCAGCCAAGGTTGGGCAGATACGCAGTATTTT	CASSQGWADTQYF
TRBV11-2	TRBD1	TRBJ1-2	few	TGTGCCAGCAGCCAGGGACAGAACTATGGCTACACCTTC	CASSQGQNYGYTF
TRBV3-1/TRBV3-2	-	TRBJ1-5	-	TGTGCCAGCAGCCAGGACATCTATAGCAATCAGCCCCAGCATTTT	CASSQDIYSNQPQHF
TRBV4-1	-	TRBJ1-4	-	TGCGCCAGCAAAAGCCGGGGCGGAAAACTGTTTTTT	CASKSRGGKLFF